These T cell receptor beta chains were read from a single sample in a study of persistence of HIV-infected CD4 T cells. Their specific antigens are unknown. The protocol was immunoSEQ multiplex PCR, while the TCRdb copy is restricted to in-frame clones and leaves out a portion. The table records 43,000 or so clones, 80% to 90% of them present only once. Material: CD4+ T cells sorted from PBMCs after roughly 18-hour stimulation, obtained from a patient who received antiretroviral therapy. Receptors were obtained from an adult man with HIV who was CMV-seropositive. CDR3s include the opening cysteine and the closing phenylalanine or tryptophan. D genes are given only for firm matches. Where a row states a size, it is once, few, many or the class of an expanded clone; other rows omit it.

V gene,clone size,D gene,J gene,CDR3 protein,CDR3 DNA
TRBV6-5,-,TRBD1,TRBJ2-7,CASSYDGTAIYEQYF,TGTGCCAGCAGTTACGACGGGACAGCGATCTACGAGCAGTACTTC
TRBV19,-,-,TRBJ2-1,CASKNRGEQFF,TGTGCCAGTAAGAACCGGGGTGAGCAGTTCTTC
TRBV15,few,TRBD2,TRBJ2-1,CATSFLAGEQFF,TGTGCCACCAGCTTCCTAGCGGGGGAGCAGTTCTTC
TRBV7-9,few,TRBD1,TRBJ1-6,CASSSGQGFYNSPLHF,TGTGCCAGCAGCTCGGGACAGGGTTTCTATAATTCACCCCTCCACTTT
TRBV5-1,-,-,TRBJ1-3,CASSLARGSGNTIYF,TGCGCCAGCAGCTTGGCCAGGGGCTCTGGAAACACCATATATTTT
TRBV9,-,TRBD1,TRBJ1-6,CASSAGQENSPLHF,TGTGCCAGCAGCGCCGGACAGGAAAATTCACCCCTCCACTTT
TRBV14,-,TRBD1,TRBJ2-7,CASSQETGVLYEQYF,TGTGCCAGCAGCCAAGAAACAGGGGTTCTCTACGAGCAGTACTTC
TRBV19,-,-,TRBJ2-6,CASSKGHSSGANVLTF,TGTGCCAGTAGTAAAGGACACAGCTCTGGGGCCAACGTCCTGACTTTC
TRBV28,-,-,TRBJ2-5,CASSLSGAKTQYF,TGTGCCAGCAGTTTATCGGGGGCGAAGACCCAGTACTTC
TRBV7-3,once,-,TRBJ2-2,CASSLLPDLGELFF,TGTGCCAGCAGCTTATTGCCCGACCTGGGGGAGCTGTTTTTT
TRBV6-5,-,-,TRBJ2-5,CASSYIGGEETQYF,TGTGCCAGCAGTTATATAGGGGGTGAAGAGACCCAGTACTTC
TRBV6-5,-,TRBD1,TRBJ2-4,CASRPTGVAKNIQYF,TGTGCCAGCAGACCGACAGGGGTAGCCAAAAACATTCAGTACTTC
TRBV19,-,TRBD1,TRBJ1-4,CASIITGTGEGKLFF,TGTGCCAGTATTATAACTGGGACAGGGGAGGGAAAACTGTTTTTT
TRBV10-2,-,TRBD2,TRBJ2-3,CASRPGLAGVTDTQYF,TGCGCCAGCAGGCCAGGACTAGCGGGGGTCACAGATACGCAGTATTTT
TRBV24-1,once,-,TRBJ2-3,CATSDPGQLAYTQYF,TGTGCCACCAGTGATCCAGGACAGCTGGCGTATACGCAGTATTTT
TRBV10-1,-,-,TRBJ1-6,CASSKQQDSPLHF,TGCGCCAGCAGTAAACAGCAAGATTCACCCCTCCACTTT
TRBV28,-,TRBD1,TRBJ1-2,CASRRTGYGYTF,TGTGCCAGCAGACGGACAGGGTACGGCTACACCTTC
TRBV7-9,-,TRBD1,TRBJ1-1,CASSRDRVGDTEAFF,TGTGCCAGCAGCAGGGACAGGGTCGGCGACACTGAAGCTTTCTTT
TRBV2,-,-,TRBJ1-2,CASLRDLLNYGYTF,TGTGCCAGCCTCCGGGACCTTCTTAACTATGGCTACACCTTC
TRBV4-1,-,-,TRBJ2-6,CASSQGRKKFSGANVLTF,TGCGCCAGCAGCCAGGGGCGAAAAAAGTTCTCTGGGGCCAACGTCCTGACTTTC
TRBV27,-,-,TRBJ2-6,CASSSSRVGANVLTF,TGTGCCAGCAGTTCAAGCAGGGTTGGGGCCAACGTCCTGACTTTC
TRBV13,once,TRBD1,TRBJ1-2,CASSANRGQGGYTF,TGTGCCAGCAGTGCGAACAGGGGGCAGGGTGGCTACACCTTC
TRBV27,-,TRBD2,TRBJ2-7,CASSPKTSGVSYEQYF,TGTGCCAGCAGTCCCAAGACTAGCGGTGTTTCCTACGAGCAGTACTTC
TRBV2,few,TRBD1,TRBJ2-3,CASSEGGQGTDTQYF,TGTGCCAGCAGTGAGGGGGGACAGGGGACAGATACGCAGTATTTT
TRBV6-5,-,TRBD1,TRBJ1-1,CASRDRGQGHTEAFF,TGTGCCAGCAGGGACAGGGGGCAAGGTCACACTGAAGCTTTCTTT
TRBV4-2,-,-,TRBJ1-3,CASSQTPQGASGNTIYF,TGTGCCAGCAGCCAAACACCACAGGGAGCCTCTGGAAACACCATATATTTT
TRBV3-1/TRBV3-2,-,-,TRBJ1-1,CASSQGGTPEAFF,TGTGCCAGCAGCCAAGGGGGGACCCCTGAAGCTTTCTTT
TRBV6-1,-,-,TRBJ1-3,CASSEAPAFGNTIYF,TGTGCCAGCAGTGAAGCGCCGGCTTTTGGAAACACCATATATTTT
TRBV4-2,few,-,TRBJ2-1,CASSQSRGGNEQFF,TGTGCCAGCAGCCAATCGAGGGGGGGGAATGAGCAGTTCTTC
TRBV12-3/TRBV12-4,-,-,TRBJ1-2,CASSPGTDYGYTF,TGTGCCAGCAGCCCGGGGACGGACTATGGCTACACCTTC
TRBV29-1,once,TRBD1,TRBJ1-4,CSAGTGTLEKLFF,TGCAGCGCCGGGACAGGTACCCTTGAAAAACTGTTTTTT
TRBV19,-,-,TRBJ1-6,CASSIRVGTYNSPLHF,TGTGCCAGTAGTATCCGCGTTGGGACTTATAATTCACCCCTCCACTTT
TRBV5-6,-,-,TRBJ1-2,CASSLRDRKNYGYTF,TGTGCCAGCAGCCTCCGGGACCGTAAAAACTATGGCTACACCTTC
TRBV11-3,-,-,TRBJ2-1,CASSSEIGGNEQFF,TGTGCCAGCAGCTCTGAAATAGGGGGCAATGAGCAGTTCTTC
TRBV15,-,TRBD2,TRBJ2-4,CATSQAGGVGIQYF,TGTGCCACCAGCCAGGCGGGGGGCGTGGGCATTCAGTACTTC
TRBV19,-,TRBD1,TRBJ1-1,CASRQGATEAFF,TGTGCCAGTAGACAGGGGGCAACTGAAGCTTTCTTT
TRBV7-2,-,-,TRBJ1-1,CASSLGTGLNTEAFF,TGTGCCAGCAGCTTAGGAACAGGTTTGAACACTGAAGCTTTCTTT
TRBV11-2,-,-,TRBJ2-1,CATREETSSYNEQFF,TGTGCCACCCGTGAGGAGACGAGCTCCTACAATGAGCAGTTCTTC
TRBV6-2/TRBV6-3,-,-,TRBJ1-5,CASSYGGGQPQHF,TGTGCCAGCAGTTACGGCGGGGGCCAGCCCCAGCATTTT
TRBV10-3,-,-,TRBJ1-5,CATEWAGFNQPQHF,TGTGCCACCGAGTGGGCCGGGTTCAATCAGCCCCAGCATTTT